This TCR beta chain was sequenced for a study of metastatic and nonmetastatic thyroid tumors. Study-level background: Patients with malignant and benign thyroid disease provided blood and tumor or nodule tissue, whose repertoires were compared.

The entire patient cohort was treatment-naive prior to thyroid surgery. Per the original methods: Clinicopathological groups supplied CDR3 differences that were used to build a distant-metastasis classifier for papillary thyroid cancer. TCRdb re-called the PCR reads through MiXCR. The V and J calls and clone size come from TCRdb's table, not from the authors' own analysis. The sample yields fewer than 20,000 clones, around 20% seen once. The CDR3 has 15 residues. The germline V gene has CDR1 KGHSH and CDR2 LQKENI. Trimming removed 3 bases from V and 3 bases from J; junction bases left unmatched: 4. Study-wide findings and caveats: Versus benign nodules, malignant thyroid tumors reportedly had significantly higher TCR beta diversity, in blood and tumor.

This clone is labeled as medium-sized. The antigen remains undetermined. The sample carries other DNA sequences with the same CDR3. J is TRBJ2-2 and V is TRBV18; 7 nucleotides align to TRBD1. This clonotype was obtained from a female donor with papillary thyroid cancer or a benign thyroid nodule (not recorded which). Some clones in this sample may be carry-over from other donors' samples. Material for sequencing was tumor tissue. CDR3 protein: CASSPQGTDTGELFF. The CDR3 nucleotides read TGTGCCAGCTCACCGCAGGGGACAGACACCGGGGAGCTGTTTTTT.